This T cell receptor (beta chain) was sequenced in a study of blood T cell repertoires in COVID-19. Original processing methods: By means of reference gene primer amplification, nucleated cell counts were estimated. Data came from immunoSEQ multiplex PCR; TCRdb stores just in-frame clones and leaves some out. V, J and clone size are taken as reported in that table, and D and trimming were inferred from the DNA itself. The data contain about 170,000 clones, about 74% of them singletons. CDR1 and CDR2 (germline): SGHDT, YYEEEE. The length of the CDR3 is 14 residues. With 4 bases removed from V and 4 bases from J, the gap between germline ends came to 15 bases.

This TCR came from a woman older than 75 with acute or convalescent COVID-19. The chain is built from TRBV5-6 and TRBJ2-7, with D possibly TRBD2 on 6 matching bases. The sequenced sample consisted of peripheral blood. The CDR3 region has the DNA TGTGCCAGCAGCCACTGGGGGGTGGGTTACGAGCAGTACTTC. Its translation: CASSHWGVGYEQYF.